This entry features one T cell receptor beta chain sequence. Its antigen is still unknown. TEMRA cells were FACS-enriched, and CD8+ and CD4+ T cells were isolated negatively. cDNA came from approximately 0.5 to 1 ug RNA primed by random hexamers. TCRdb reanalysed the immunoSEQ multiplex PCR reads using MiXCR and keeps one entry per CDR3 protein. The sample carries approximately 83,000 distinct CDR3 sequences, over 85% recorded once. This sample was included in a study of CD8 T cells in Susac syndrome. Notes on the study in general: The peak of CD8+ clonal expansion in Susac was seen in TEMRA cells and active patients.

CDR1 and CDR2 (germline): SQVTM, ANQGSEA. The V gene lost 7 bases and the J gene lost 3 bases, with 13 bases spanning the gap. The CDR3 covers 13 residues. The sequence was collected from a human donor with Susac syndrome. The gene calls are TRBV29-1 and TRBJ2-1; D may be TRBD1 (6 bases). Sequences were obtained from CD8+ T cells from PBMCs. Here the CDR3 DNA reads TGCAGCGAGGTGGGGGCAAACTACAATGAGCAGTTCTTC. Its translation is CSEVGANYNEQFF.